This T cell receptor beta chain appears in the sequencing data of a study of blood T cell repertoires in COVID-19 (TCRdb year 2020). About the investigation overall: Samples covering the acute and convalescent phases of COVID-19 were provided by collaborators in the United States, Italy and Spain. Subjects who had been exposed to COVID-19, were actively infected with it, or had recovered from it provided the deeply sampled blood TCRbeta repertoires that made up the dataset. Where HLA class I and class II types were available, the types were taken from metadata supplied by the sample provider, not from assay-based typing. A de-identified subject ID, COVID-19 status, age in years and sex were almost always included in the sample metadata. The material from the prospective study consisted of cDNA or gDNA derived from T cells, B-cell-depleted T cells, or PBMCs. The samples were drawn from the first 160 participants of the ongoing ImmuneRACE study and from 1,254 subjects provided by 6 global collaborators. A freely available public database, intended as a resource for researchers studying the immune response to SARS-CoV-2, is where the repertoires were released. Results the study describes overall, beyond this receptor: How much clinical and demographic metadata was included differed by source and by participant, and the metadata was provided uncurated.

The germline V gene supplies CDR1 MDHEN and CDR2 SYDVKM. The CDR3 spans 13 residues, from the cysteine through the phenylalanine. The retained sequence is limited to the CDR3, 39 bases, with the frame set at the first base. V was cut back by 6 bases and J by 4 bases, leaving a gap of 10 bases between them. About this clone: The antigen this receptor binds is unknown. Base-call qualities are not available, and no considerably larger clone is one nucleotide away.

Whole blood was collected in K2EDTA tubes by collaborating institutions according to the institutions' own protocols. Collaborator samples were shipped for TCRbeta analysis as frozen whole blood, isolated PBMCs, or DNA extracted from either sample type. TCRbeta CDR3 regions were amplified from genomic DNA by means of the immunoSEQ Assay, a bias-controlled multiplex PCR. The authors' analysis ran thus. Nucleated cell counts per sample were estimated from amplification of reference gene primers within the assay. Sequence reads were collapsed and filtered to measure the absolute abundance of every unique TCRbeta CDR3 rearrangement. For each sample, productive Simpson clonality was calculated as the square root of Simpson's diversity index over productive rearrangements. Drawn from immuneACCESS, this table holds only the in-frame rearrangements with V and J called that TCRdb kept. Clones are partly lost; checked studies trace under half to an unresolved V gene and leave the rest unexplained. V and J calls and clone size are given by that table; D and trimming were obtained from the DNA. This sample is represented by some 380,000 clones; roughly 80% of them were singletons. The ten largest make up over 0.95% of the sample.

This clonotype was sampled from a human donor with acute or convalescent COVID-19. The donor label of this sample is uncertain. The sequenced material came from peripheral blood. The chain couples TRBV28 to TRBJ1-5; the D segment cannot be called with confidence. The nucleotide sequence is TGTGCCAGCAGCCCCGGACTAAATCAGCCCCAGCATTTT. Its translation reads: CASSPGLNQPQHF. The full variable domain, with segments outside the CDR3 supplied by the reference TRBV28 and TRBJ1-5 proteins, appears as DVKVTQSSRYLVKRTGEKVFLECVQDMDHENMFWYRQDPGLGLRLIYFSYDVKMKEKGDIPEGYSVSREKKERFSLILESASTNQTSMYLCASSPGLNQPQHFGDGTRLSIL.